The table lists the clone carrying this T cell receptor gamma chain with a few counts. The CDR3 has 15 residues. CDR1 is GITISATS and CDR2 is ISYDGTV in the germline V gene (reference sequence). This entry belongs to a study of gamma-delta chains in newborns, infants, children. TCRdb reanalyzed the reads using CATT. This sample contains 14 to 15 gamma-chain clones. Sequences were derived from blood, sampled at baseline. The sequence was collected from a child who received the measles vaccine. This table probably holds off-target reads from a library built for another chain. The J gene was not called, though the V gene is TRGV9. The CDR3 DNA follows: TGTGCCTTTATTGGGGGATACGCCCTGACAGCACAACTCTTCTTT. It yields the protein CAFIGGYALTAQLFF.